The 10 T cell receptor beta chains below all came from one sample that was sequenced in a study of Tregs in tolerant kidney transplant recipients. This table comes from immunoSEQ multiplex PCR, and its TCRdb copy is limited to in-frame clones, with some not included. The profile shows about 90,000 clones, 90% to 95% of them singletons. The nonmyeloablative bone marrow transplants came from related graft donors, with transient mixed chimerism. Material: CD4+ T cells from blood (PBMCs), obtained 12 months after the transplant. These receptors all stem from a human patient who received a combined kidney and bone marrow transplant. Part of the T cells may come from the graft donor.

The CDR3 bases are TGTGCCAGCAGCGTAGGAGTATCAACAGGAAGCACAGATACGCAGTATTTT. Translated, it gives CASSVGVSTGSTDTQYF. This sequence joins TRBV9 and TRBJ2-3, with D tentatively TRBD1 (5 bases). Germline V CDR1 and CDR2: SGDLS, YYNGEE. The CDR3 sequence is 17 residues long. The germline V and J ends were trimmed by 0 bases and 0 bases, with 14 bases remaining between them.

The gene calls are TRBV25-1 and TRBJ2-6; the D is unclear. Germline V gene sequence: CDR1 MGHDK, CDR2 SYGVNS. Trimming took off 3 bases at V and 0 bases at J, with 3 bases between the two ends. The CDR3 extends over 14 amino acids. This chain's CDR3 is CASSDHSGANVLTF. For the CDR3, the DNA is TGTGCCAGCAGTGACCACTCTGGGGCCAACGTCCTGACTTTC.

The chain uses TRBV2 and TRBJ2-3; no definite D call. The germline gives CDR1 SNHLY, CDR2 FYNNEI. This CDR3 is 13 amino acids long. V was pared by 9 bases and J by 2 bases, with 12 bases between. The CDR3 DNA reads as TGTGCCAGTCTAGTATCGTCCACAGATACGCAGTATTTT. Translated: CASLVSSTDTQYF.

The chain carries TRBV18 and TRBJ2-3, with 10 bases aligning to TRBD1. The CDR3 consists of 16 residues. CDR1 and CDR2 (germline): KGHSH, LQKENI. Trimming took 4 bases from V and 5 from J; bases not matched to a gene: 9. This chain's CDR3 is CASSQRQGAMIDTQYF. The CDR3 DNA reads TGTGCCAGCTCACAAAGACAGGGGGCCATGATAGATACGCAGTATTTT.

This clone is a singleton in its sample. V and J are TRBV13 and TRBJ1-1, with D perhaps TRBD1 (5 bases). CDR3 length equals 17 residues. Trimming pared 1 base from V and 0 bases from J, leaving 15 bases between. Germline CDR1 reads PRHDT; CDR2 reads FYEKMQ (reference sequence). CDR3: CASSLAGGRGLNTEAFF. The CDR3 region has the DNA TGTGCCAGCAGCTTAGCCGGGGGTCGGGGCCTGAACACTGAAGCTTTCTTT. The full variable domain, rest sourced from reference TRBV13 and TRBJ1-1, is AAGVIQSPRHLIKEKRETATLKCYPIPRHDTVYWYQQGPGQDPQFLISFYEKMQSDKGSIPDRFSAQQFSDYHSELNMSSLELGDSALYFCASSLAGGRGLNTEAFFGQGTRLTVV.

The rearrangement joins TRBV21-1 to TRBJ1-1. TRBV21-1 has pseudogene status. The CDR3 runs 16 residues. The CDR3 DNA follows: TGTGCCAGCAGCAAAGGAAATAGCGGCCGAGGCGCTGAAGCTTTCTTT. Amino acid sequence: CASSKGNSGRGAEAFF.

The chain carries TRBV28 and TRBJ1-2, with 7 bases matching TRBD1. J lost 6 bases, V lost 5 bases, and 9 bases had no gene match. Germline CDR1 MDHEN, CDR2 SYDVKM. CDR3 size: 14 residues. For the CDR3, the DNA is TGTGCCAGCAGTACCCCCGGAGGGGGCAATGGCTACACCTTC. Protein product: CASSTPGGGNGYTF.

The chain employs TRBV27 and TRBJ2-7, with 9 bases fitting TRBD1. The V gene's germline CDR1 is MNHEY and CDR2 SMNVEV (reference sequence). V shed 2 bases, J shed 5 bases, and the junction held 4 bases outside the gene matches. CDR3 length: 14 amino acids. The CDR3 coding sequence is TGTGCCAGCAGTTTAGAGGGACAGGGACACGAGCAGTACTTC. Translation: CASSLEGQGHEQYF.

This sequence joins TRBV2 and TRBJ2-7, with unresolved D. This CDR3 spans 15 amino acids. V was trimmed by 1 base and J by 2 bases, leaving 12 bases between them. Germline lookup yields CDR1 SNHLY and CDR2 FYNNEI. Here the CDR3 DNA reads TGTGCCAGCAGTGAAGGATCACGACTGGCCTACGAGCAGTACTTC. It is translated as CASSEGSRLAYEQYF.

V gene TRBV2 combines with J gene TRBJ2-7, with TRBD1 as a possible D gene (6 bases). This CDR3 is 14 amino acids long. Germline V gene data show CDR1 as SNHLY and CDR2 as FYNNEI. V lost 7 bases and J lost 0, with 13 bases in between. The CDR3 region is CASTAQGFSYEQYF. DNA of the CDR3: TGTGCCAGCACCGCTCAGGGGTTCTCCTACGAGCAGTACTTC.